This entry lists 11 T cell receptor beta chains sequenced from one sample in a study of T-cell reconstitution after alpha-beta-depleted transplantation in children. Preparation of the TCRbeta library was carried out with unique molecular identifiers. TCRdb called the PCR reads again in MiXCR, with one record for every CDR3 protein. Seen here are 200,000 or so distinct CDR3 sequences, approximately 6.8% observed once, and the top ten hold around 4.3%. Sample: PBMCs, taken before TCRalphabeta/CD19-depleted stem cell transplant. The receptors originated from a girl in the first two years of life with combined immunodeficiency, due to receive a stem cell transplant.

This clonotype has at least ten counts. This rearrangement joins TRBV7-8 to TRBJ1-5, with no clear D. V was clipped by 1 base and J by 10 bases, with 8 bases between them. Germline-derived CDR1 and CDR2 are SGHVS and FQNEAQ. The CDR3 spans 12 residues. CDR3 in amino acids: CASSLVPGPQHF. The DNA of the CDR3 is TGTGCCAGCAGCTTAGTCCCAGGTCCCCAGCATTTT.

Many counts were recorded for this clonotype. The genes are TRBV9 and TRBJ2-1; 8 bases match TRBD1. Germline CDR1 is SGDLS and CDR2 is YYNGEE. V lost 4 bases to trimming and J lost 4 bases; unmatched junction nucleotides: 7. The CDR3 extends over 15 amino acids. Written as DNA, the CDR3 is TGTGCCAGCAGCCCCTCCGGGACAGGTTACAATGAGCAGTTCTTC. Its translation: CASSPSGTGYNEQFF.

This clonotype showed up just a few times. This chain links TRBV2 with TRBJ1-5; D unresolved. V was pared by 1 base and J by 3 bases, with 7 bases between. The CDR3 is made up of 14 amino acids. The germline CDR1 and CDR2 sequences are SNHLY and FYNNEI. The CDR3: CASSEGGFNQPQHF. The DNA for the CDR3 is TGTGCCAGCAGTGAAGGCGGGTTCAATCAGCCCCAGCATTTT.

Worth noting for this clonotype: One base away lies a much larger clone, so this may be a sequencing read error. The DNA of the CDR3 is TGTGCCACCAGTGATCCGGGGGGTCGGCCCCAGCATTTT. Encoded protein: CATSDPGGRPQHF. The rearrangement joins TRBV24-1 to TRBJ1-5; perhaps TRBD1 as D (5 bases). The CDR3 sequence is 13 residues long. CDR1 is KGHDR, CDR2 SFDVKD, per germline. Trimming took off 3 bases at V and 9 bases at J, with 11 bases between the two ends.

This clonotype was observed at least ten times. V is TRBV20-1 and J is TRBJ2-5; 12 bases align to TRBD2. The V gene's germline CDR1 is DFQATT and CDR2 SNEGSKA (reference sequence). This CDR3 is 14 amino acids long. J lost 2 bases, V lost 6 bases, and 4 bases had no gene match. DNA for the CDR3: TGCAGTGCACCAGGACTAGCGGGGCAAGAGACCCAGTACTTC. This sequence encodes CSAPGLAGQETQYF.

This clonotype was seen ten or more times. The chain uses TRBV28 and TRBJ1-5; D unclear. Deletions cut 7 bases from V and 0 bases from J, with 19 bases between. The CDR3 spans 17 residues. Germline values: CDR1 MDHEN, CDR2 SYDVKM. CDR3 residues: CASKLGRTVFSNQPQHF. The DNA of the CDR3 is TGTGCCAGCAAGCTCGGAAGGACGGTCTTTAGCAATCAGCCCCAGCATTTT.

This clonotype was counted ten times or more. The V gene is TRBV7-2, the J gene TRBJ2-7; 8 bases align to TRBD1. CDR3 length equals 17 residues. Trimming removed 2 bases from V and 1 base from J; junction bases left unmatched: 10. CDR1 SGHTA and CDR2 FQGNSA come from the germline V gene. The CDR3 DNA is TGTGCCAGCAGCTTACCCTGGACAGGGAGTAGGTCCTACGAGCAGTACTTC. Its translation: CASSLPWTGSRSYEQYF.

This clonotype was recorded at least ten times. CDR3 nucleotide sequence: TGCAGCGTTGAAGGGGGGAGGAGGGCCTACAATGAGCAGTTCTTC. This sequence encodes CSVEGGRRAYNEQFF. V and J are TRBV29-1 and TRBJ2-1, with TRBD2 as a possible D gene (6 bases). CDR3 length: 15 residues. V was clipped by 1 base and J by 2 bases, with 12 bases between them. Germline CDR1 is SQVTM and CDR2 is ANQGSEA.

This clonotype was counted only a few times. This chain joins TRBV11-1 and TRBJ2-6, with 7 bases aligning to TRBD1. This CDR3 contains 19 residues. CDR1 and CDR2 (germline): SGHAT, FQDESV (reference sequence). V lost 4 bases, J lost 2 bases, and 14 bases stayed unmatched. The CDR3 nucleotides read TGTGCCAGCAGCTCCGGGACAGCAGGCCCACCCCCTGGGGCCAACGTCCTGACTTTC. Translating it yields CASSSGTAGPPPGANVLTF. Full variable domain (outside the CDR3, taken from reference TRBV11-1 and TRBJ2-6): EAEVAQSPRYKITEKSQAVAFWCDPISGHATLYWYRQILGQGPELLVQFQDESVVDDSQLPKDRFSAERLKGVDSTLKIQPAELGDSAMYLCASSSGTAGPPPGANVLTFGAGSRLTVL.

This clonotype was counted a few times. Here the CDR3 DNA reads TGTGCCAGCTCCCCCGGACAGTCGAGCTCCTACGAGCAGTACTTC. It is translated as CASSPGQSSSYEQYF. This chain links TRBV7-6 with TRBJ2-7, with a tentative D call TRBD1 (6 bases). The CDR3 loop spans 15 amino acids. Germline loops: CDR1 SGHVS, CDR2 FNYEAQ. Deletions cut 8 bases from V and 0 bases from J, with 17 bases between.

This clonotype was detected ten times or more. The chain uses TRBV20-1 and TRBJ2-7, with D possibly matching TRBD2 (6 bases). Germline V gene lookup returns CDR1 DFQATT and CDR2 SNEGSKA (reference sequence). CDR3 size: 13 residues. Deletions cut 0 bases from V and 3 bases from J, with 9 bases between. The CDR3 DNA is TGCAGTGCTAGAGACGGGGACTTCTACGAGCAGTACTTC. This codes for CSARDGDFYEQYF.